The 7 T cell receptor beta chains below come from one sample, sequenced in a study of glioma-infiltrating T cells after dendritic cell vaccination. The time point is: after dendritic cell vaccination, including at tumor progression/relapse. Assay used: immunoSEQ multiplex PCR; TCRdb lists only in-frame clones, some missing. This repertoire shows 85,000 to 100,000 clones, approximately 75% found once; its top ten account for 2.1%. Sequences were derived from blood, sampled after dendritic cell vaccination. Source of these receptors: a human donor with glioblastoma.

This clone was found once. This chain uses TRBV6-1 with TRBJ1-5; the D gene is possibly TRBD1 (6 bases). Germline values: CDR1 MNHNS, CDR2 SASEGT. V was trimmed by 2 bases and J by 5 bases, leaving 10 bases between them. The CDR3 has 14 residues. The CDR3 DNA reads TGTGCCAGCAGTGAAACACAGGGTCATCAGCCCCAGCATTTT. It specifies CASSETQGHQPQHF.

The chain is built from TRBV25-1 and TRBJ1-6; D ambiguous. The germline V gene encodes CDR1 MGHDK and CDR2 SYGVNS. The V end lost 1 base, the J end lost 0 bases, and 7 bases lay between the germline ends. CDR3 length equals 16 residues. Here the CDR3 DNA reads TGTGCCAGCAGTGAATCTACCCCCTCCTATAATTCACCCCTCCACTTT. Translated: CASSESTPSYNSPLHF.

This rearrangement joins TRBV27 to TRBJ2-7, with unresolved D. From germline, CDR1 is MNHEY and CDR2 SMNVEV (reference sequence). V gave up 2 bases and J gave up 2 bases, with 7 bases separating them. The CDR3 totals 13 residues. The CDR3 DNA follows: TGTGCCAGCAGTTTAGGCGGAACCTACGAGCAGTACTTC. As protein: CASSLGGTYEQYF.

The CDR3 sequence: CASSPQTGARNYNEQFF. CDR3 in DNA: TGCGCCAGCAGCCCTCAAACAGGAGCCCGCAACTACAATGAGCAGTTCTTC. The chain links TRBV4-1 to TRBJ2-1, with D perhaps matching TRBD1 (5 bases). Trimming cost V 4 bases and J 3 bases, with 19 bases left between them. The CDR3 is 17 amino acids. Germline assignment: CDR1 MGHRA and CDR2 YSYEKL.

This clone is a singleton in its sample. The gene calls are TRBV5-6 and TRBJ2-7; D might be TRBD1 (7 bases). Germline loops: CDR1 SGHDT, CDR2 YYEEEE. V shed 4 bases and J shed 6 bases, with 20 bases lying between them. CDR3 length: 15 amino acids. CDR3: CASSAGQTLTSEQYF. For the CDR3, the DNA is TGTGCCAGCAGCGCGGGACAGACCTTAACAAGCGAGCAGTACTTC.

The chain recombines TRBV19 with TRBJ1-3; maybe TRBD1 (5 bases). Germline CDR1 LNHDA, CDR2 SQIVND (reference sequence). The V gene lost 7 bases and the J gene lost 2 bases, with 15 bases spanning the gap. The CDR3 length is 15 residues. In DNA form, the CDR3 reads TGTGCCAGTATGGGGGGGGATTCGACTGGAAACACCATATATTTT. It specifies CASMGGDSTGNTIYF.

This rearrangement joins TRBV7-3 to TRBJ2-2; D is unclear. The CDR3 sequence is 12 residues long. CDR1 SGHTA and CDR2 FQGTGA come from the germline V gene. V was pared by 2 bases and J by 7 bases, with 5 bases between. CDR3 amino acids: CASSLFRGELFF. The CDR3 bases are TGTGCCAGCAGCTTATTTCGCGGGGAGCTGTTTTTT. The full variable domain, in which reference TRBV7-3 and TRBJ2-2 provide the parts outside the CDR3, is GAGVSQTPSNKVTEKGKYVELRCDPISGHTALYWYRQSLGQGPEFLIYFQGTGAADDSGLPNDRFFAVRPEGSVSTLKIQRTERGDSAVYLCASSLFRGELFFGEGSRLTVL.